This T cell receptor (beta chain) was documented in a study of blood T cell repertoires in COVID-19 (TCRdb year 2020). Describing the broader study: The collaborator samples originated in the United States, Italy and Spain and spanned the acute and convalescent phases of COVID-19. Subjects who had been exposed to COVID-19, were actively infected with it, or had recovered from it provided the deeply sampled blood TCRbeta repertoires that made up the dataset. Nearly every sample came with metadata listing a de-identified subject ID, COVID-19 status, age in years and sex. The repertoires were made available in a free public database intended to serve as a resource for research on the immune response to SARS-CoV-2. Where HLA class I and class II types were available, the types were taken from metadata supplied by the sample provider, not from assay-based typing. The material from the prospective study consisted of cDNA or gDNA derived from T cells, B-cell-depleted T cells, or PBMCs. Samples were obtained from the ongoing ImmuneRACE study (first 160 participants) and from approximately 1,200 subjects provided by 6 global collaborators.

As for this clone: Which antigen it targets is not known. No base quality information exists; no much larger clone differs at one position.

Beyond this particular receptor, the publication reports: Clinical and demographic metadata were provided uncurated, with the amount varying by source and participant.

Each collaborating institution followed its own protocols to collect whole blood in K2EDTA tubes. Collaborator samples were shipped for TCRbeta analysis as frozen whole blood, isolated PBMCs, or DNA extracted from either sample type. TCRbeta CDR3 regions were amplified from genomic DNA by means of the immunoSEQ Assay, a bias-controlled multiplex PCR. The paper's processing steps were these. The number of nucleated cells in each sample was estimated by amplification of reference gene primers within the assay. To quantify the absolute abundance of each unique TCRbeta CDR3 rearrangement, sequence reads were collapsed and filtered. For each sample, productive Simpson clonality was calculated as the square root of Simpson's diversity index across productive rearrangements. The clones in this table, taken by TCRdb from immuneACCESS, are in-frame only. Not every clone is retained; where verified, under half of the shortfall comes from an unresolved V gene, and the cause of the rest is unknown. V, J and clone size are those of that table, while D and trimming were read from the DNA. The sample table contains hundreds of thousands of clones; only one count was recorded for 85% to 90% of them. Clones ranked in the top ten supply around 1.2% of the sample.

Looking up the germline V gene yields CDR1 KGHSH and CDR2 LQKENI. The CDR3 covers 15 residues, taking in both the cysteine and the phenylalanine. Only the CDR3 part of the read is kept: 45 bases, read in frame from the first base. Relative to germline, V is 0 bases shorter and J is 4 bases shorter, with 10 bases between their ends. Sequencing was carried out using peripheral blood. The V and J segments used are TRBV18 and TRBJ1-5; TRBD1 is possibly the D segment (6 matching bases). The TCR comes from a man between 70 and 80 years old with acute or convalescent COVID-19. The DNA sequence reads TGTGCCAGCTCACCACCGGGGGGGGCGAATCAGCCCCAGCATTTT. Protein translation: CASSPPGGANQPQHF.